The next 17 T cell receptor beta chains were all read from a single sample in a study of T cells after yellow fever vaccination. TCRdb redid the calling of the 5' RACE reads with MiXCR, one entry per CDR3 protein. The top ten clones hold about 3.3% of a sample with 200,000 to 250,000 distinct CDR3 sequences, roughly 3% of them seen once. The source material was CD4+ T cells sorted from PBMCs, sampled 10 days after the yellow fever booster vaccination. The origin of the receptors is a man aged 18 to 29 who received the YFV17D yellow fever vaccine.

This clonotype was seen a few times. The rearrangement joins TRBV20-1 to TRBJ2-7, with 11 positions matching TRBD2. The V gene's germline CDR1 is DFQATT and CDR2 SNEGSKA (reference sequence). This CDR3 has 16 amino acids. Trimming at V came to 4 bases and at J to 2 bases, leaving 10 bases not matched to a gene. The CDR3 here is CSAKASGGLLTYEQYV. DNA for the CDR3: TGCAGTGCTAAGGCTAGCGGGGGGCTCTTAACCTACGAGCAGTACGTC.

This clonotype was seen ten or more times. The DNA for the CDR3 is TGTGCCAGCAGTCCACGGGACAGCTCTGGAAACACCATATATTTT. It encodes CASSPRDSSGNTIYF. This chain connects TRBV12-3 or TRBV12-4 to TRBJ1-3; TRBD1 matches 7 bases. After removal of 5 bases from V and 0 bases from J, the junction contained 4 bases not matched to a gene. The CDR3 sequence is 15 residues long.

There are a few counts of this clonotype. J is TRBJ2-7 and V is TRBV12-5; 8 bases map to TRBD1. This CDR3 region has 14 residues. The V and J ends lost 6 bases and 6 bases, in that order; junction bases with no gene match: 10. Germline lookup yields CDR1 LGHNT and CDR2 FRNRAP. The CDR3 reads CASGPDRGFGEQYF. CDR3 DNA: TGTGCTAGTGGCCCCGACAGGGGTTTTGGCGAGCAGTACTTC.

V gene TRBV28 combines with J gene TRBJ1-6; no definite D call. CDR1 is MDHEN, CDR2 SYDVKM, per germline. Deletions cut 6 bases from V and 7 bases from J, with 13 bases between. This CDR3 comprises 14 residues. In DNA, the CDR3 is TGTGCCAGCAGGGTGGACTTCGGGAATTCACCCCTCCACTTT. It specifies CASRVDFGNSPLHF.

This clonotype came up many times. The rearrangement uses TRBV7-9 and TRBJ2-7; no reliable D call. The CDR3 totals 11 residues. Germline values: CDR1 SEHNR, CDR2 FQNEAQ (reference sequence). V lost 2 bases, J lost 1 base, and 0 bases lay in between. The CDR3 sequence: CASSLSYEQYF. For the CDR3, the DNA is TGTGCCAGCAGCTTATCCTACGAGCAGTACTTC.

The V call is TRBV7-2, the J call TRBJ2-3, with TRBD2 matching 7 bases. There are 13 residues in the CDR3. In germline, CDR1 is SGHTA, CDR2 FQGNSA. Unmatched junction bases numbered 11, after V lost 8 bases and J lost 9 bases. CDR3 sequence: CASRSGTKVTQYF. The CDR3 DNA reads TGTGCCAGCCGCAGCGGGACTAAGGTCACGCAGTATTTT.

This chain joins TRBV7-2 and TRBJ1-1; D gene unclear. In germline, CDR1 is SGHTA, CDR2 FQGNSA. This CDR3 is 15 amino acids long. Trimming shortened V by 1 base and J by 0 bases, and 9 bases separated the two germline ends. In DNA, the CDR3 is TGTGCCAGCAGCTTAGTCGGAGTTCTGAACACTGAAGCTTTCTTT. Protein sequence: CASSLVGVLNTEAFF.

The table lists this clonotype with many counts. The rearrangement joins TRBV25-1 to TRBJ2-5, with 8 bases fitting TRBD1. The CDR3 runs to 14 residues. After removal of 5 bases from V and 1 base from J, the junction contained 3 bases not matched to a gene. The germline V gene has CDR1 MGHDK and CDR2 SYGVNS. The CDR3 nucleotides read TGTGCCAGCAGTAGGGGACAGGCCCAAGAGACCCAGTACTTC. Translating it yields CASSRGQAQETQYF.

The CDR3 nucleotides are TGTGCCAGCTCACCGGCGGAGAGCTCTGGAAACACCATATATTTT. This sequence encodes CASSPAESSGNTIYF. This chain joins TRBV18 and TRBJ1-3; D is uncertain. The V gene's germline CDR1 is KGHSH and CDR2 LQKENI. Trimming stripped 3 bases from V and 0 bases from J, with 9 bases between. There are 15 residues in the CDR3.

The rearrangement links TRBV3-1 to TRBJ1-2, with a possible D match to TRBD1 (5 bases). Germline V lookup: CDR1 LGHDT, CDR2 YNNKEL (reference sequence). Trimming left V 1 base short and J 8 bases short, with 11 bases between. CDR3 length equals 13 residues. The CDR3, as DNA: TGTGCCAGCAGCCAAGGGCAGGGTGCCGGCTACACCTTC. Protein product: CASSQGQGAGYTF.

This clonotype showed up just a few times. The rearrangement links TRBV10-3 to TRBJ2-7; the match to TRBD1 covers 9 bases. The length of the CDR3 is 13 residues. Germline V gene lookup returns CDR1 ENHRY and CDR2 SYGVKD. Unmatched junction bases numbered 6, after V lost 6 bases and J lost 6 bases. CDR3 amino acids: CAISAGQGGEQYV. CDR3 coding DNA: TGTGCCATCAGCGCGGGACAGGGAGGCGAGCAGTACGTC.

This clonotype was detected many times. The chain recombines TRBV5-1 with TRBJ2-1, with D uncertain. The CDR3 extends over 17 amino acids. In germline, CDR1 is SGHRS, CDR2 YFSETQ. V was pared by 4 bases and J by 0 bases, with 17 bases between. The CDR3 DNA follows: TGCGCCAGCAGCCCCCACGCGAATATTGGCTCCTACAATGAGCAGTTCTTC. This translates into CASSPHANIGSYNEQFF.

This clonotype was picked up many times. The chain joins TRBV7-2 to TRBJ1-1, with D uncertain. The CDR3 has 15 residues. The germline CDR1 and CDR2 sequences are SGHTA and FQGNSA. Trimming took 6 bases from V and 0 from J, leaving 14 bases between them. The CDR3 bases are TGTGCCAGCAGTCCCCATTTCACTATGAACACTGAAGCTTTCTTT. Its translation is CASSPHFTMNTEAFF.

This clonotype was recorded at least ten times. CDR3: CASSLPRDDGNIQYF. The CDR3 DNA reads TGCGCCAGCAGCTTGCCCAGGGACGACGGGAACATTCAGTACTTC. The rearrangement uses TRBV5-1 and TRBJ2-4; either TRBD1 or TRBD2 may fit D (5 bases each). The V end lost 1 base, the J end lost 7 bases, and 15 bases lay between the germline ends. This CDR3 comprises 15 residues. The germline gives CDR1 SGHRS, CDR2 YFSETQ.

This clonotype was seen repeatedly, ten times or more. The rearrangement links TRBV5-5 to TRBJ2-7; no clear D. Between the trimmed V and J ends, which lost 4 bases and 2 bases, there was a span of 7 bases. Germline V CDR1 and CDR2: SGHKS, YYEKEE (reference sequence). The CDR3 has 12 amino acids. For the CDR3, the DNA is TGTGCCAGCAGCAACGGACCCTACGAGCAGTACGTC. The encoded protein is CASSNGPYEQYV.

This clonotype was seen only a few times. V gene TRBV12-3 or TRBV12-4 combines with J gene TRBJ2-2, with a weak D call TRBD2 (6 bases). V lost 6 bases and J 4 bases, leaving 15 bases between the germline ends. The CDR3 covers 15 residues. CDR3: CASRTMMGGTGELFF. CDR3 nucleotides: TGTGCCAGCAGGACCATGATGGGGGGCACCGGGGAGCTGTTTTTT.

This clonotype has ten or more counts. The V and J genes are TRBV5-5 and TRBJ1-4; D not certain. Per germline, CDR1 SGHKS and CDR2 YYEKEE (reference sequence). V dropped 0 bases and J dropped 0 bases, with 6 bases sitting between them. The CDR3 is made up of 15 amino acids. The CDR3 bases are TGTGCCAGCAGCTTGGCCACACCAACTAATGAAAAACTGTTTTTT. Protein: CASSLATPTNEKLFF.